This T cell receptor (beta chain) was found in a study of T cells in localized non-small cell lung cancer (dated by TCRdb to 2020 to 2021). At the level of the whole study: Comparing tumors with uninvolved tumor-adjacent lungs, the study looked at the T cell repertoires of 200 to 250 patients with early-stage NSCLC. The cohort was made up of around 250 treatment-naive NSCLC patients whose localized lung tumors had been resected. A mean age of around 69 years was recorded for the NSCLC patients, of whom some 130 were male and 85 to 110 were female. What the research found in general, with its limitations: Since the design was exploratory, TCR variables were selected using unadjusted p-values with no false-discovery rate correction. A median of 57 of the top 100 tumor clones turned up in the paired uninvolved adjacent lung, and 25 to 35 of those clones also ranked among the top 100 of that same adjacent lung. Longer overall survival was associated with higher T cell density in blood, whereas shorter survival was associated with higher clonality in adjacent lung. Uninvolved tumor-adjacent lung showed the highest T cell clonality, higher than tumor, which suggests more focused antigenic responses in the uninvolved tumor-adjacent lung. Because multi-region sequencing of the tumors was not done, intratumor heterogeneity could not be ruled out.

From the cysteine up to the phenylalanine, the CDR3 has a length of 14 residues. Left in the record is the CDR3 DNA by itself, 42 bases read in frame from the first base. CDR1 and CDR2 were assigned from the germline V gene (reference sequence) as SGHAT and FQDESV. V loses 2 bases, J loses 5 bases, and the germline ends lie 9 bases apart. TCR beta CDR3 regions were sequenced from DNA using the immunoSEQ Assay. The study's own analysis went as follows. To compute T cell density, TCR beta template counts were normalized to usable DNA, which was estimated by amplifying housekeeping genes. The preseqR package was used to estimate richness by extrapolating to 400,000 templates for PBMC samples and to 120,000 templates for tissue samples. Clonality was defined by subtracting Pielou's evenness from one. Differential abundance testing on productive amino-acid clonotypes, with a minimum total count of 5 and an alpha of 0.1, was used to identify tissue-enriched TCRs. The Jaccard Index and the Morisita Overlap Index were used to measure repertoire overlap between compartments. GLIPH grouped TCR beta CDR3s together with public tetramer-defined viral CDR3s, and a viral motif had to include at least three viral sequences and also show V-gene enrichment. This is the immuneACCESS table as TCRdb keeps it, with only in-frame sequences that have V and J called. A part of the clones is gone; compared with another copy, unresolved V genes explain less than half, and the rest is unexplained. The V and J calls and clone size were taken over from that table, and D and trimming were inferred from the DNA. In all, the sample holds tens of thousands of clones, and about 83% of those were seen once. Of the sample, about 14% is held by the ten largest clones.

At diagnosis, tumor, uninvolved tumor-adjacent lung and peripheral blood were collected and then preserved as a mix of FFPE and fresh-frozen material. For TCR repertoire profiling, the blood samples were analyzed as peripheral blood mononuclear cells. Comment on this clone: The antigen it recognizes is unknown. No per-base quality is available; no much larger clone lies one base away.

The sample was peripheral blood, taken before any cancer treatment. The rearrangement joined TRBV11-1 to TRBJ2-2; the D gene cannot be named for sure. This TCR came from a female donor older than 55 with stage I lung adenocarcinoma. The CDR3 corresponds to CASSLRSLTGELFF. The nucleotide sequence reads as follows: TGTGCCAGCAGCTTACGGAGCCTAACCGGGGAGCTGTTTTTT.